This entry is about one TCR beta chain. The antigen is unknown. This entry is derived from a study of cytomegalovirus exposure and HLA in healthy donors. General study results and limits: Upon later analysis, TCR association rates were observed to vary by HLA locus, being highest for DRB1 and lowest for HLA-C. The majority of TCR sequences were rare, yet some public TCRs appeared in many donors. Associated with cytomegalovirus, according to the listing, were some 150 TCR beta chains.

The PCR employed 60 Vbeta primers together with 13 Jbeta primers. Generated by immunoSEQ multiplex PCR, the TCRdb table keeps only in-frame clones and is missing some. The sample yields roughly 100,000 clones, 63% seen once. Unmatched junction bases numbered 9, after V lost 4 bases and J lost 1 base. Per the germline V gene, CDR1 is SGHRS and CDR2 is YFSETQ. CDR3 length: 16 amino acids. What was sequenced was PBMCs. The sequence was obtained from a human donor in good health. V gene TRBV5-1 combines with J gene TRBJ2-7, with TRBD1 identical over 9 bases. This CDR3 is CASSETRQGGSYEQYF. The CDR3 DNA reads as TGCGCCAGCAGCGAGACCCGACAGGGGGGTTCCTACGAGCAGTACTTC. Full variable domain (outside the CDR3, taken from reference TRBV5-1 and TRBJ2-7): KAGVTQTPRYLIKTRGQQVTLSCSPISGHRSVSWYQQTPGQGLQFLFEYFSETQRNKGNFPGRFSGRQFSNSRSEMNVSTLELGDSALYLCASSETRQGGSYEQYFGPGTRLTVT.